Presented here are 20 T cell receptor beta chains from one specimen sequenced in a study of shared clonotypes between healthy human individuals. The assay was immunoSEQ multiplex PCR, and TCRdb's table has in-frame clones only and misses some. The sample yields nearly 1 million clones, around three quarters seen once. The source material was memory CD4+ T cells sorted from blood. Subset of the sample: CD45RA-negative fraction. These receptors came from a man between 18 and 29 years old in good health.

The chain employs TRBV7-9 and TRBJ2-6, with D tentatively TRBD1 (6 bases). Germline values: CDR1 SEHNR, CDR2 FQNEAQ (reference sequence). Trimming left V 3 bases short and J 1 base short, with 10 bases between. The CDR3 consists of 16 residues. The CDR3 loop reads CASSFPGVSGANVLTF. The CDR3 DNA is TGTGCCAGCAGCTTCCCAGGGGTATCTGGGGCCAACGTCCTGACTTTC. Combining the CDR3 with reference TRBV7-9 and TRBJ2-6 gives the whole variable domain DTGVSQNPRHKITKRGQNVTFRCDPISEHNRLYWYRQTLGQGPEFLTYFQNEAQLEKSRLLSDRFSAERPKGSFSTLEIQRTEQGDSAMYLCASSFPGVSGANVLTFGAGSRLTVL.

This clone was picked up many times. The sample contains more than one DNA sequence encoding this CDR3. The V and J genes are TRBV7-9 and TRBJ1-3; D remains unclear. Trimming pared 5 bases from V and 0 bases from J, leaving 11 bases between. The V gene's germline CDR1 is SEHNR and CDR2 FQNEAQ (reference sequence). The CDR3 covers 15 residues. CDR3 sequence: CASSPAWSSGNTIYF. The CDR3 nucleotides are TGTGCCAGCAGCCCCGCCTGGAGCTCTGGAAACACCATATATTTT.

This clone was seen at least ten times. The genes are TRBV4-2 and TRBJ1-5; no clear D. V was shortened by 1 base and J by 6 bases, with 7 bases between the two germline ends. The V gene's germline CDR1 is LGHNA and CDR2 YNFKEQ. The CDR3 covers 13 residues. CDR3 bases: TGTGCCAGCAGCCAAGGCCGACTTCAGCCCCAGCATTTT. Amino acids: CASSQGRLQPQHF.

This chain joins TRBV6-5 and TRBJ2-7, with 11 bases lining up with TRBD1. Germline trimming cut 2 bases from V and 8 bases from J; bases unmatched to any gene: 11. This CDR3 has 16 amino acids. CDR1 and CDR2 (germline): MNHEY, SVGAGI. The CDR3 spells CASSYLPGQGDPQQYF. The CDR3 DNA reads as TGTGCCAGCAGTTACCTCCCGGGACAGGGGGACCCTCAGCAGTACTTC.

A remark on this clone: It is likely a read error: a sequence one base away is far more abundant. The chain couples TRBV7-2 to TRBJ1-5; D gene unclear. The germline V gene encodes CDR1 SGHTA and CDR2 FQGNSA. The length of the CDR3 is 14 residues. The germline V and J ends were trimmed by 4 bases and 7 bases, with 14 bases remaining between them. CDR3 DNA sequence: TGTGCCAGCAGCTCAAGACGGGCAGGCCAGCCCCAGCATTTT. This gives the protein CASSSRRAGQPQHF.

The chain joins TRBV29-1 to TRBJ2-5, with 10 positions matching TRBD2. This CDR3 spans 14 amino acids. V lost 5 bases, J lost 0 bases, and 3 bases stayed unmatched. Germline V gene data show CDR1 as SQVTM and CDR2 as ANQGSEA. The CDR3 reads CSVLTSGNQETQYF. In nucleotides, the CDR3 is TGCAGCGTTCTAACTAGCGGGAACCAAGAGACCCAGTACTTC.

This clone has a handful of counts. The V and J genes are TRBV5-1 and TRBJ1-2; 12 bases line up with TRBD1. The J segment lost 6 bases and the V segment lost 4 bases, leaving 7 bases of the junction unmatched. Germline V gene sequence: CDR1 SGHRS, CDR2 YFSETQ. The CDR3 length is 15 residues. The chain's CDR3 is CASSEEGQGANGYTF. The CDR3 region has the DNA TGCGCCAGCAGCGAGGAGGGACAGGGGGCCAATGGCTACACCTTC. Variable domain in full (rest from reference TRBV5-1 and TRBJ1-2): KAGVTQTPRYLIKTRGQQVTLSCSPISGHRSVSWYQQTPGQGLQFLFEYFSETQRNKGNFPGRFSGRQFSNSRSEMNVSTLELGDSALYLCASSEEGQGANGYTFGSGTRLTVV.

On this clone: The sample holds other DNA sequences that translate to the same CDR3. This sequence joins TRBV19 and TRBJ1-2; TRBD1 matches 7 bases. The CDR3 has 14 residues. The V gene's germline CDR1 is LNHDA and CDR2 SQIVND (reference sequence). Trimming took 5 bases from V and 1 from J; bases not matched to a gene: 4. The CDR3 coding sequence is TGTGCCAGTAGTCGACAGGGACTTAACTATGGCTACACCTTC. It yields the protein CASSRQGLNYGYTF.

This clone has only one observation. The chain links TRBV5-1 to TRBJ2-1, with 7 bases fitting TRBD1. Trimming cost V 2 bases and J 2 bases; bases outside gene matches: 4. Germline V CDR1 and CDR2: SGHRS, YFSETQ. The CDR3 is 15 residues long. The CDR3 DNA sequence: TGCGCCAGCAGCTTTACCCAGGGGGCCTACAATGAGCAGTTCTTC. Amino acid sequence: CASSFTQGAYNEQFF. Drawing the rest from reference TRBV5-1 and TRBJ2-1, the complete variable domain is KAGVTQTPRYLIKTRGQQVTLSCSPISGHRSVSWYQQTPGQGLQFLFEYFSETQRNKGNFPGRFSGRQFSNSRSEMNVSTLELGDSALYLCASSFTQGAYNEQFFGPGTRLTVL.

The V call is TRBV30, the J call TRBJ1-3; D is ambiguous. V lost 7 bases to trimming and J lost 1 base, with 14 bases between them. The CDR3 totals 14 residues. Germline CDR1 is GTSNPN and CDR2 is SVGIG (reference sequence). CDR3 loop: CAFQNRASGNTIYF. CDR3 DNA sequence: TGTGCCTTCCAAAATCGGGCATCTGGAAACACCATATATTTT.

This clone was counted a single time. The chain is built from TRBV19 and TRBJ1-6; TRBD1 might be the D (5 bases). Germline V gene lookup returns CDR1 LNHDA and CDR2 SQIVND (reference sequence). Trimming shortened V by 5 bases and J by 7 bases, and 9 bases separated the two germline ends. The CDR3 totals 13 residues. The CDR3 DNA sequence: TGTGCCAGTAGTGACAGCAGGAATTCACCCCTCCACTTT. Translating it yields CASSDSRNSPLHF.

The chain is built from TRBV6-1 and TRBJ2-3, with D tentatively TRBD2 (6 bases). The V gene's germline CDR1 is MNHNS and CDR2 SASEGT. V lost 9 bases to trimming and J lost 4 bases, with 14 bases between them. The CDR3 spans 13 residues. CDR3 residues: CASSGVLADTQYF. The CDR3 region has the DNA TGTGCCAGTTCGGGGGTTCTGGCAGATACGCAGTATTTT.

This clone was found once. The V and J genes are TRBV14 and TRBJ2-3; no firm D call. V shed 2 bases and J shed 7 bases, with 4 bases lying between them. Looked up from germline, CDR1 is SGHDN and CDR2 is FVKESK. The CDR3 is 11 amino acids. The CDR3 DNA is TGTGCCAGCAGCCAATCATATACGCAGTATTTT. It yields the protein CASSQSYTQYF.

The gene calls are TRBV28 and TRBJ1-2; 8 bases are shared with TRBD1. The CDR3 is 14 amino acids. Germline CDR1 is MDHEN and CDR2 is SYDVKM. The J segment lost 4 bases and the V segment lost 2 bases, leaving 3 bases of the junction unmatched. CDR3 protein: CASSLDRGGYGYTF. DNA of the CDR3: TGTGCCAGCAGTTTAGACAGGGGCGGCTATGGCTACACCTTC.

V and J are TRBV7-9 and TRBJ2-1; 9 nucleotides line up with TRBD2. Per the germline V gene, CDR1 is SEHNR and CDR2 is FQNEAQ (reference sequence). V was pared by 5 bases and J by 5 bases, with 10 bases of the junction left unmatched. The CDR3 spans 16 residues. The CDR3 loop reads CASSALKTSGHNEQFF. The DNA of the CDR3 is TGTGCCAGCAGCGCGCTCAAGACTAGCGGACACAATGAGCAGTTCTTC.

The chain recombines TRBV10-2 with TRBJ1-1, with D uncertain. The CDR3 length is 12 residues. V lost 5 bases and J lost 10, with 14 bases in between. The germline V gene has CDR1 WSHSY and CDR2 SAAADI. CDR3 in amino acids: CASSRPSEGAFF. The CDR3 region has the DNA TGCGCCAGCAGTCGACCCTCCGAGGGAGCTTTCTTT.

The J gene is TRBJ1-2, the V gene TRBV30, with TRBD1 as a possible D gene (5 bases). This CDR3 comprises 13 residues. Trimming cost V 4 bases and J 3 bases, with 12 bases left between them. CDR1 and CDR2 from the germline V gene are GTSNPN and SVGIG (reference sequence). The CDR3 region has the DNA TGTGCCTGGACAGGGCGTGATGACTATGGCTACACCTTC. Protein: CAWTGRDDYGYTF.

This clone appeared a few times. This sequence joins TRBV6-6 and TRBJ2-7, with 7 bases identical to TRBD2. The length of the CDR3 is 12 residues. The germline CDR1 and CDR2 sequences are MNHNY and SVGAGI (reference sequence). Unmatched junction bases numbered 3, after V lost 8 bases and J lost 2 bases. CDR3 in DNA: TGTGCCAGCCGCGCGGGGGCCTACGAGCAGTACTTC. Translated: CASRAGAYEQYF.

V is TRBV2 and J is TRBJ1-1, with D unresolved. Germline V gene lookup returns CDR1 SNHLY and CDR2 FYNNEI. The V and J ends lost 8 bases and 4 bases respectively, with 11 bases between them. CDR3 size: 12 residues. CDR3 in amino acids: CASLPQGTEAFF. In DNA, the CDR3 is TGTGCCAGCTTGCCGCAAGGCACTGAAGCTTTCTTT.

On this clone itself: In the same sample, other DNA sequences code for this CDR3. The chain combines TRBV27 with TRBJ2-7; weak D call: TRBD2 (6 bases). Trimming removed 8 bases from V and 2 bases from J, with 7 bases in between. The CDR3 extends over 11 amino acids. Germline-derived CDR1 and CDR2 are MNHEY and SMNVEV (reference sequence). The CDR3 region is CASSGAYEQYF. The CDR3 DNA sequence: TGTGCCAGCTCGGGAGCCTACGAGCAGTACTTC.